The entry below describes one T cell receptor (beta chain). Its antigen is currently unknown. The sample is drawn from a study of post-analysis software for immune sequencing data. Turning to the study itself: Relapsing-remitting, secondary progressive and progressive-relapsing forms made up the multiple sclerosis disease courses. Study results and caveats: The normalized Chao1 diversity of multiple sclerosis patients was significantly lower than that of controls. The study found TRBV5-6, TRBV5-1 and TRBV20-1 among roughly 5 TRBV segments more frequent in patients than controls. Analysis by F measure revealed that same-batch samples clustered strongly together.

Built from TCR beta cDNA, the libraries had unique molecular identifiers in them. About 500,000 cDNA molecules came from around 1 to 10 million T cells. TCRdb ran MiXCR on the PCR reads and lists one entry per CDR3 protein. The profile shows hundreds of thousands of distinct CDR3 sequences, 55% to 70% of them singletons. CDR3 length: 15 residues. V lost 5 bases, J lost 1 base, and 6 bases stayed unmatched. Per the germline V gene, CDR1 is SGHDT and CDR2 is YYEEEE. The TCR was taken from a girl aged 2 to 9 with multiple sclerosis. The V gene is TRBV5-6, the J gene TRBJ1-5, with 7 bases fitting TRBD1. The sample consisted of blood. CDR3 region: CASSRTGSSNQPQHF. The CDR3 region has the DNA TGTGCCAGCAGTCGGACAGGAAGCAGCAATCAGCCCCAGCATTTT. Filled out from reference TRBV5-6 and TRBJ1-5, the complete variable domain reads DAGVTQSPTHLIKTRGQQVTLRCSPKSGHDTVSWYQQALGQGPQFIFQYYEEEERQRGNFPDRFSGHQFPNYSSELNVNALLLGDSALYLCASSRTGSSNQPQHFGDGTRLSIL.